A single TCR beta chain is shown here with its context. The sample originates from a study of blood T cells in healthy people across ages. Then a second PCR, running about 6 to 12 cycles, was carried out with a sample-barcoded 5' primer and a J-beta primer mix. A single record per CDR3 protein comes from TCRdb applying MiXCR to the 5' RACE reads. This sample has about 680,000 distinct CDR3 sequences, with roughly 49% found just once. The CDR3 runs 14 residues. Looked up from germline, CDR1 is SEHNR and CDR2 is FQNEAQ (reference sequence). V dropped 3 bases and J dropped 6 bases, with 12 bases sitting between them.

The sequencing sample was made of blood. This chain uses TRBV7-9 with TRBJ1-5; no reliable D call. The TCR comes from a woman aged 60-75 years in good health. CDR3 protein: CASSFGGPGQPQHF. The CDR3 DNA sequence: TGTGCCAGCAGCTTTGGAGGCCCCGGTCAGCCCCAGCATTTT.